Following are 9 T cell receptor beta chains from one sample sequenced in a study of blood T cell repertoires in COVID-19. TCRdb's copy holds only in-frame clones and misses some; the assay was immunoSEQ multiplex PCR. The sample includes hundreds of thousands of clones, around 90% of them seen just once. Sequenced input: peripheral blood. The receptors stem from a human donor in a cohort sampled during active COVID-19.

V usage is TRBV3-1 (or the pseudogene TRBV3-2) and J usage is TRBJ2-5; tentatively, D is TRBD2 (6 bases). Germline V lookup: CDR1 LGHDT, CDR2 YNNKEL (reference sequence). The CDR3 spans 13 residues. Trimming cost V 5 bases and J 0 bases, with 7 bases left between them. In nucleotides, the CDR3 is TGTGCCAGCAGCGGGAGGTACCAAGAGACCCAGTACTTC. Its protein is CASSGRYQETQYF.

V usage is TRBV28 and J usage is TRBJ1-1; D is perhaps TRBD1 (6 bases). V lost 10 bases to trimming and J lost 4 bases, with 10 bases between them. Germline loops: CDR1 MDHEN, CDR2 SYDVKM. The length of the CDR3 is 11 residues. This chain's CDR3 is CAIQGSTEAFF. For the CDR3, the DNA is TGTGCCATACAGGGCAGCACTGAAGCTTTCTTT.

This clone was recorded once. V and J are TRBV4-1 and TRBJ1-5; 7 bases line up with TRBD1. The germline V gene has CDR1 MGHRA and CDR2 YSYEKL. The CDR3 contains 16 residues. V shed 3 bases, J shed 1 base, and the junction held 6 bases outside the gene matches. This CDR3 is CASSQTGQLSNQPQHF. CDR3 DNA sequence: TGCGCCAGCAGCCAGACAGGGCAACTGAGCAATCAGCCCCAGCATTTT.

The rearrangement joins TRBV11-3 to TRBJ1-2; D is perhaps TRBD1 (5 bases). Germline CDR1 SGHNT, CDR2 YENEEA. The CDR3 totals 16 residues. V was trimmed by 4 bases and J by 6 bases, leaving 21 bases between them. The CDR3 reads CASSSHSTGFWNGYTF. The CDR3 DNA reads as TGTGCCAGCAGCTCCCACTCCACAGGCTTTTGGAATGGCTACACCTTC.

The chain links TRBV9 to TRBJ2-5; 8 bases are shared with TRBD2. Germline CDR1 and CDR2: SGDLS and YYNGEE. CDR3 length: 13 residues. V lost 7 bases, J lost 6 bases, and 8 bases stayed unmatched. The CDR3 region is CASATSAGKTQYF. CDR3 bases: TGTGCCAGCGCGACTAGCGCGGGGAAGACCCAGTACTTC.

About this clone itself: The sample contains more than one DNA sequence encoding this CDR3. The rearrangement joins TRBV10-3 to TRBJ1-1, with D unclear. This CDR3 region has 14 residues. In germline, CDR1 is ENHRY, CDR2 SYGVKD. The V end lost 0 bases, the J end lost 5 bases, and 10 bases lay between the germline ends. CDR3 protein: CAISESTVGTEAFF. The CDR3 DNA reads TGTGCCATCAGTGAGTCAACAGTTGGAACTGAAGCTTTCTTT.

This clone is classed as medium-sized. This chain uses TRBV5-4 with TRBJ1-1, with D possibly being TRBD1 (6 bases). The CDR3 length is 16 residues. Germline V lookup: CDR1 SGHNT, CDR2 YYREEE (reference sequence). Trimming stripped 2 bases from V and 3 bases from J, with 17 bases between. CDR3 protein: CASSFGGLGYDTEAFF. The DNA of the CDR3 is TGTGCCAGCAGCTTTGGGGGCCTCGGGTATGACACTGAAGCTTTCTTT. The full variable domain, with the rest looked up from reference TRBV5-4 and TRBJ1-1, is ETGVTQSPTHLIKTRGQQVTLRCSSQSGHNTVSWYQQALGQGPQFIFQYYREEENGRGNFPPRFSGLQFPNYSSELNVNALELDDSALYLCASSFGGLGYDTEAFFGQGTRLTVV.

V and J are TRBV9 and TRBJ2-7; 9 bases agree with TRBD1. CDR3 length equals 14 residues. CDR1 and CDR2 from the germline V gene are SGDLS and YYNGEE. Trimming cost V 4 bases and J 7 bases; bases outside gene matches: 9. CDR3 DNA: TGTGCCAGCAGCCTCCGGGACAGGGCAGGGGAGCAGTACTTC. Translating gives CASSLRDRAGEQYF.

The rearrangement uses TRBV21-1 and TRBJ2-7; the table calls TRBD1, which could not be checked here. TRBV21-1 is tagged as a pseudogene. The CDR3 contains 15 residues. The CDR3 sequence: CASSKGGDRAYEQYF. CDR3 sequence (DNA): TGTGCCAGCAGCAAAGGGGGGGACAGGGCTTACGAGCAGTACTTC.